Given below is one TCR beta chain in context. Its recognized antigen is unknown. The record has no base qualities; no much larger clone is one base away. The cohort was made up of hundreds of healthy bone marrow donors. At the time of sampling, every cohort member was nominally healthy, though immune exposures that went unrecorded were likely present. The donor tested CMV seronegative and was one of the 352 seronegative cohort members. Every donor gave a peripheral blood sample, and the peripheral blood mononuclear cells from that sample were used for TCR beta sequencing. The Qiagen DNeasy Blood Extraction Kit was used to extract genomic DNA from the blood cell samples. Trimming at the junction amounts to 5 bases on V and 4 bases on J, and the germline ends lie 11 bases apart. The germline V gene encodes CDR1 SQVTM and CDR2 ANQGSEA. CDR3 length: 12 amino acids, cysteine to phenylalanine. Of all the DNA, just the CDR3 is kept, 36 bases in frame from base 1.

The data originate from a study of cytomegalovirus exposure and HLA in healthy donors (dated 2017 in TCRdb). Study-level background: An earlier analysis of approximately 590 of the donors reported 250 to 300 Gb of sequence data and around 120 million unique TCR beta sequences from 150 million to 200 million T cells. An early release that covered fewer than 750 HLA-typed donors contained 300 to 350 gigabases of sequencing data and 75 million to 100 million unique TCR sequences. The genetic ancestry cluster associated with self-reported Caucasian donors included about four fifths of the approximately 410 genotyped donors. The study aimed to test whether cataloging public T cell receptors could reveal signatures of past pathogen exposure. The T cell repertoires of 550 to 850 subjects were profiled by immunosequencing and related to cytomegalovirus serostatus. A separate validation cohort of 100 to 150 different subjects was used in addition to the 666-subject first cohort. The study combined high-throughput TCR immunosequencing, statistical association of individual TCRs with disease status, and machine learning to predict cytomegalovirus infection status. A later analysis re-analyzed previously published TCR beta repertoires from 666 donors and added high-resolution HLA genotyping to study TCR occurrence patterns. Rather than drawing on any new phenotypic data, the later analysis identified candidate immune exposures from TCR beta sequences and the way those sequences occurred across donors. An earlier analysis of 587 of the donors used high-throughput TCR beta sequencing to judge whether each TCR beta V gene segment behaved as functional or pseudogenic. Donor age, sex, ethnicity and CMV serostatus were collected together with the repertoire data. Genome-wide SNP genotypes for about 65% of the roughly 670 donors were used in a later genetic analysis, which treated that subset as a discovery cohort. Every repertoire in the discovery cohort had been generated on one and the same sequencing platform. HLA typing included class I and class II loci at four-digit resolution. Typing coverage varied by locus: roughly 629-630 donors for A, B, C, DRB1 and DQB1; under 550 for DQA1; around 610 for DPA1; some 470 for DPB1. About five DR-DQ haplotypes were treated as single units for association and clustering because of strong linkage in the cohort. Among 398 genotyped donors of the cohort, an average of around 240,000 unique TCR beta nucleotide sequences were sequenced per donor, approximately 20% of them non-productive.

Library creation used the immunoSEQ multiplex PCR assay. For the multiplex PCR, a mixture combining 60 forward primers for TCR Vbeta segments and 13 reverse primers for TCR Jbeta segments was used. Amplification of the CDR3 region of rearranged TCR beta genes was performed with a multiplex PCR assay on genomic DNA. The Illumina HiSeq System was used to sequence the amplified TCR beta libraries as 87-base-pair reads. In the original analysis: A later analysis tallied 70 million to 100 million unique TCR beta chains across the 666 repertoires, and about 10 million of those chains were shared by two or more donors. To remove PCR and sequencing errors, raw reads were error-corrected and collapsed into unique sequences using a nearest-neighbor algorithm that merged closely related sequences. CDR3 sequences were aligned to IMGT reference sequences to assign V, D and J gene segments. Each retained sequence needed at least a six-nucleotide match to both a V gene segment and a J gene segment. Rearrangements were classified as productive when the CDR3 lacked stop codons and remained in frame with V and J, and all other rearrangements were classified as non-productive. Following IMGT convention, CDR3 was defined as the stretch from the second conserved V-encoded cysteine to the conserved J-encoded phenylalanine. The earlier analysis of about 620 of the donors excluded sequences that lacked an unambiguous match to a single V gene segment. An earlier analysis of some 500 of the donors classified V segments as functional when productive rearrangements were above 56.7% and as segregating when the standard deviation between donors was above 5%. To diagnose cytomegalovirus status from the catalog of TCR beta chain sequences, a statistical classification framework was built. In a later analysis, V and J genes were assigned by comparing TCR nucleotide sequences against IMGT/GENE-DB human TR gene sequences. A later analysis assigned CDR3 sequences and most-parsimonious VDJ recombination scenarios with the TCRdist pipeline. A later analysis defined each TCR beta chain by its CDR3 amino acid sequence plus V-gene family, and excluded reads lacking a unique V-gene family. In a later analysis, fewer than 600 highly shared, low-generation-probability nucleotide sequences were removed to address suspected cross-contamination and a sequencing artifact. In a later analysis, a clonal expansion index was calculated for each public chain from normalized within-repertoire ranks of inferred template counts. In a later analysis, generation probabilities were computed with a VDJ recombination model fitted to out-of-frame rearrangements, and the resulting probabilities were checked against IGoR. Hypergeometric tests were used in a later analysis to score TCR-TCR, TCR-HLA and TCR-CMV co-occurrence, with a repertoire-size bias correction applied to the TCR pairs. In a later analysis, false discovery rates were estimated by permuting HLA or CMV assignments 20 times. In a later analysis, co-occurring TCRs were grouped with DBSCAN, and TCRdist sequence similarity was added when clustering was performed within HLA-allele-positive subsets. Repertoires with fewer than 30,000 or more than 120,000 public chains, plus five repertoires with anomalous nucleotide sharing, were excluded from co-occurrence clustering. The clones in this table, taken by TCRdb from immuneACCESS, are in-frame only. Not every clone is retained; where verified, under half of the shortfall comes from an unresolved V gene, and the cause of the rest is unknown. V, J and clone size were drawn from that table, and D and trimming were deduced from the DNA. Here the sample has over 200,000 clones; just under 85% occur a single time. The ten largest clones take up over 0.5% of the sample.

The full study reports these points: CMV serostatus was the only immune exposure information available for the cohort. In vitro tests confirmed that a few of the cytomegalovirus-associated TCR beta chains recognize cytomegalovirus antigens. A cluster of highly shared sequence variants was judged likely to represent a technical artifact of the sequencing pipeline. Because counts were too low, some 17 rarely observed V segments, including chromosome 9 orphons, were left out of the earlier analysis of 500 to 650 of the donors. A later analysis found that most CMV-associated TCR beta chains appeared HLA-restricted, with HLA associations seemingly driven largely by CMV exposure. In a later analysis, the rate of TCR association differed among HLA loci, with DRB1 alleles having the most associated TCRs and HLA-C alleles having the fewest. V-gene and J-gene trimming of TCR beta chains was associated with a missense DCLRE1C variant in a later genetic analysis, and the association was replicated in an independent cohort. The study listed 164 TCR beta chains as associated with cytomegalovirus. According to a later genetic analysis, donors in an Asian-associated ancestry cluster had fewer N-insertions in productive TCRs than the roughly 660-donor mean. At a false discovery rate of 0.05, a later analysis linked 15,000 to 20,000 TCR beta sequences to specific HLA alleles. When HLA alleles, especially DR and DQ, strongly co-occurred, attributing TCR associations to individual alleles was difficult. Linkage disequilibrium might explain the correlated functional status among segregating V segments, but an unknown experimental factor could not be ruled out. In both the original and validation cohorts, the classifier was reported to diagnose cytomegalovirus status with high specificity and sensitivity. Most TCR sequences were seen in very few donors, while some public TCRs were found in many individuals. Because HLA typing was unavailable for some donors at each locus, only the typed subset was used in association tests. According to a later analysis, parvovirus B19, influenza, CMV and Epstein-Barr virus appeared linked to several top co-occurrence clusters. The authors suggested that the approach could potentially be extended to other disease states and immunological phenotypes. Compared with equally common non-associated chains, HLA-associated TCR beta chains in a later analysis were more clonally expanded and had lower generation probabilities. In an earlier analysis of more than 450 of the donors, most TCR beta V segments were observed in productive rearrangements about 90% or about 30% of the time, broadly matching IMGT annotations. The presence/absence analyses assumed that sequencing depth was roughly uniform across donors, and that assumption may not be true. A further reported finding was that TCR beta sequences accurately predicted the HLA-A and HLA-B alleles for most subjects in the first cohort. Some IMGT-functional V segments, including TRBV6-2 and TRBV6-3, could not be distinguished by the 87-base-pair reads and were therefore excluded. In this cohort, only TCR beta chains were sequenced, and detectable features were limited by the absence of alpha or paired-chain data.

The sample was PBMCs. In this chain, TRBV29-1 is recombined with TRBJ1-2; the D segment cannot be called with confidence. The receptor's source is a woman aged 35 to 49 in good health and CMV-seronegative. CDR3 loop: CSVLASGYGYTF. Read as DNA, the sequence is TGCAGCGTTCTGGCCAGCGGCTATGGCTACACCTTC. Reference TRBV29-1 and TRBJ1-2 genes cover what lies past the CDR3, so the full variable domain is SAVISQKPSRDICQRGTSLTIQCQVDSQVTMMFWYRQQPGQSLTLIATANQGSEATYESGFVIDKFPISRPNLTFSTLTVSNMSPEDSSIYLCSVLASGYGYTFGSGTRLTVV.